Reported below is one T cell receptor (beta chain). Which antigen it targets is not known. No much larger clone is present one base from it, and per-base qualities are unavailable. The germline V gene provides CDR1 MDHEN and CDR2 SYDVKM. Inclusive of the bounding cysteine and phenylalanine, the CDR3 is 16 residues long. Solely the CDR3 DNA is kept, with 48 bases framed from the first base. Compared with germline, V lacks 10 bases and J lacks 0 bases; bases without a gene match: 11. The trial excluded patients who had a history of autoimmune disease or who were on systemic immunosuppression. Peripheral blood for TCR sequencing was drawn from every dose cohort at baseline, at cycle 4 day 1 and at cycle 7 day 1. The samples were drawn from a first-in-human, open-label, multicenter phase I dose-escalation trial of ivuxolimab. The trial enrolled adults with locally advanced or metastatic head and neck squamous cell, hepatocellular, melanoma or renal cell carcinoma. Before TCR sequencing, CD4+ T cells and CD8+ T cells from peripheral blood were sorted into separate populations.

The data stem from a study of OX40 agonist ivuxolimab in advanced cancers. Study-wide context: Ivuxolimab was a fully human IgG2 agonistic monoclonal antibody targeting the costimulatory receptor OX40 (CD134). The point of sequencing TCRbeta in the periphery was to test whether ivuxolimab changed TCR sequence diversity and drove clonal T-cell expansion. The paper describes the monotherapy dose-escalation part (N ≈ 52 patients) of the phase I trial of ivuxolimab. Intravenous ivuxolimab was administered to patients every 2 weeks at six dose levels: 0.01, 0.1, 0.3, 1.5, 3 and 10 mg/kg. A male proportion of roughly 80% and a mean age of roughly 55 years, ranging from 23 to 79, were recorded for the dose-escalation cohort. Partial responses were achieved by three dose-escalation patients, of whom one had hepatocellular carcinoma and two had cutaneous melanoma. Patients were allowed to have had prior anti-PD-1, anti-PD-L1 or anti-CTLA-4 therapy, and 30% to 50% of the dose-escalation patients had previously received checkpoint inhibitors. Of the roughly 50 dose-escalation patients, hepatocellular carcinoma was present in roughly 19, melanoma in approximately 15, renal cell carcinoma in 9 and head and neck cancer in 9.

Summary of the overall study and its limitations: At doses from 0.1 to 3.0 mg/kg, clonal expansion was seen in both CD4+ and CD8+ blood T cells between baseline and week 6. After ivuxolimab, CD8+ T cells had more expanded clones than CD4+ T cells on average. The antigen specificity of the peripheral T cells that underwent clonal expansion was not determined. In the 0.1-3.0 mg/kg groups, partial responders were among the patients with the lowest normalized peripheral clonal expansion, particularly in CD8+ T cells. Low levels of normalized T-cell clonal expansion were also seen in some patients who did not respond.

Genomic DNA was extracted from sorted cells for sequencing of the TCRbeta CDR3 region. TCRbeta CDR3 regions were sequenced using the immunoSEQ Assay. The source is immuneACCESS, and TCRdb retained only in-frame sequences with V and J called. Part of the clones is not carried over; for the studies checked, unresolved V genes explain less than half of this, and the remainder is unexplained. This sample is represented by roughly 50,000 clones; around 89% of them were singletons. Less than 40% of the sample comes from the top ten. The sequence was obtained from an adult with an advanced solid tumor such as melanoma, head and neck, liver or kidney cancer. The chain is encoded by TRBV28 joined to TRBJ2-3, with 9 bases in between that match TRBD2. The sequencing used CD4+ or CD8+ T cells sorted from blood, collected in a trial of the OX40 agonist ivuxolimab. The CDR3 is CATQAGGRTSTDTQYF. The sequence in DNA is TGTGCCACACAGGCGGGAGGGCGAACTAGCACAGATACGCAGTATTTT.